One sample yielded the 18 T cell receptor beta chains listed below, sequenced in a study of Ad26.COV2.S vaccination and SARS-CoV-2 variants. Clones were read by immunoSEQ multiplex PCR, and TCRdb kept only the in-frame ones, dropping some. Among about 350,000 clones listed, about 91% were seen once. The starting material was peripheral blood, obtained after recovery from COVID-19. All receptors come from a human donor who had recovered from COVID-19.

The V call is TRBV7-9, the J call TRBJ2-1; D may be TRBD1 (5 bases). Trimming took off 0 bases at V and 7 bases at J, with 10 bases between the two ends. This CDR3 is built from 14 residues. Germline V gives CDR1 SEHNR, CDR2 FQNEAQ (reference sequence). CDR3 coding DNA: TGTGCCAGCAGCTTAGCGGGCAGGGCTAATGAGCAGTTCTTC. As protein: CASSLAGRANEQFF.

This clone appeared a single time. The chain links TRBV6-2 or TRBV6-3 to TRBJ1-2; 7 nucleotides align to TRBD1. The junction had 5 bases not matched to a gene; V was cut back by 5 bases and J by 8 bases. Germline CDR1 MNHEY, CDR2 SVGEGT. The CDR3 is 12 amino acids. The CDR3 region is CASSTGAPGYTF. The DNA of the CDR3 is TGTGCCAGCAGTACAGGGGCTCCGGGCTACACCTTC.

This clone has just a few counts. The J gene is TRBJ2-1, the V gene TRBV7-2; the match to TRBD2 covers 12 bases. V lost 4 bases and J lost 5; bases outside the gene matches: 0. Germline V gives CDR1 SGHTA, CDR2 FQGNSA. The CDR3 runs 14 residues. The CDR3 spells CASSWTSGDNEQFF. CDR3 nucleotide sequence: TGTGCCAGCAGCTGGACTAGCGGGGACAATGAGCAGTTCTTC.

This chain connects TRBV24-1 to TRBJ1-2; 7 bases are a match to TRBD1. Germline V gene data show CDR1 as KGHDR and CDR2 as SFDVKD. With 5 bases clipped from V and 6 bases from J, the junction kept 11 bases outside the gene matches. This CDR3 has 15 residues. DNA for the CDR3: TGTGCCACCAGTGCCAACACAGGGGAGAGGAATGGCTACACCTTC. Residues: CATSANTGERNGYTF.

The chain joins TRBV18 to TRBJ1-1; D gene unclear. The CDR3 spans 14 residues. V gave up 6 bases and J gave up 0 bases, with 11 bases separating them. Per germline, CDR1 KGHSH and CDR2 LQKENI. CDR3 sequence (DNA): TGTGCCAGCTCCCTAGGTCCCATGAACACTGAAGCTTTCTTT. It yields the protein CASSLGPMNTEAFF.

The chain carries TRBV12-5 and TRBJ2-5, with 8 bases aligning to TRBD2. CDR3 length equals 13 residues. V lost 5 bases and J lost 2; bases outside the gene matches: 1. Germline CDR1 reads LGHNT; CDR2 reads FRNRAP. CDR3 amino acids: CASGLAGQETQYF. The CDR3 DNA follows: TGTGCTAGTGGTCTAGCGGGTCAAGAGACCCAGTACTTC.

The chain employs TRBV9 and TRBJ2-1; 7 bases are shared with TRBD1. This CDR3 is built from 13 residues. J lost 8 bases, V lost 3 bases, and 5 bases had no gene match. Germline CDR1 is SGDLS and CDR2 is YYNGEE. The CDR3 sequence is CASSERGRDEQFF. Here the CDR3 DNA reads TGTGCCAGCAGCGAAAGGGGGCGGGATGAGCAGTTCTTC.

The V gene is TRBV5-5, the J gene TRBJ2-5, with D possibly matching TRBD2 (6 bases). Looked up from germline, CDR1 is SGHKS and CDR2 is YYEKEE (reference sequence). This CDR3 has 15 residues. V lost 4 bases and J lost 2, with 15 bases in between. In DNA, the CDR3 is TGTGCCAGCAGCCCCACCTTAGCGGTACAAGAGACCCAGTACTTC. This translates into CASSPTLAVQETQYF.

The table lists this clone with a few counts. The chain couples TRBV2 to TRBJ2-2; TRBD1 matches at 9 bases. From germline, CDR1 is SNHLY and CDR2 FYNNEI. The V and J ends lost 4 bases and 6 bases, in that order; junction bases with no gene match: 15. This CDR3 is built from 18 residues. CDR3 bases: TGTGCCAGCAGTGTACAACAGGGGGCCTTCACCGGCGCCGGGGAGCTGTTTTTT. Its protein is CASSVQQGAFTGAGELFF.

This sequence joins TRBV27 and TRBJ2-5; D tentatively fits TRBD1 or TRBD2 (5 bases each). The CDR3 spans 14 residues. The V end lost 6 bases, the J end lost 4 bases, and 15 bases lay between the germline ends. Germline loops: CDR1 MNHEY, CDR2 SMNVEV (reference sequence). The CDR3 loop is CASRAMGDRETQYF. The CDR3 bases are TGTGCCAGCAGGGCTATGGGGGACCGAGAGACCCAGTACTTC.

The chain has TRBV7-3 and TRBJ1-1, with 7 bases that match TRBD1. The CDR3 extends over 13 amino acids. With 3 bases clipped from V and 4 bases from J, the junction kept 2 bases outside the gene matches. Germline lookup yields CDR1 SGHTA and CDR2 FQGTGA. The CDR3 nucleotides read TGTGCCAGCAGCTTTGACAGGGTCACTGAAGCTTTCTTT. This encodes CASSFDRVTEAFF.

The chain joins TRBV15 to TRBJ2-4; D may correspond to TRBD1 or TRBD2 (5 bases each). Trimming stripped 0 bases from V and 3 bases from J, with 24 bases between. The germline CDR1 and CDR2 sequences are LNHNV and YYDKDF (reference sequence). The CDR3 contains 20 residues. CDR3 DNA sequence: TGTGCCACCAGCAGAGATTTAAGAGTAGGCGGTGGGGGTAGCAAAAACATTCAGTACTTC. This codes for CATSRDLRVGGGGSKNIQYF.

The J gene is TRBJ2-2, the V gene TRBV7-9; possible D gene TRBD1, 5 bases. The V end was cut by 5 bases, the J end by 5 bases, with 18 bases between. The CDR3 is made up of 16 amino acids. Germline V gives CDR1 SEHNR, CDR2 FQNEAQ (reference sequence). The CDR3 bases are TGTGCCAGCAGCGATGGACAATTATCCGGGACCGGGGAGCTGTTTTTT. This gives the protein CASSDGQLSGTGELFF. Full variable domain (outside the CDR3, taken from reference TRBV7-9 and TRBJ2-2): DTGVSQNPRHKITKRGQNVTFRCDPISEHNRLYWYRQTLGQGPEFLTYFQNEAQLEKSRLLSDRFSAERPKGSFSTLEIQRTEQGDSAMYLCASSDGQLSGTGELFFGEGSRLTVL.

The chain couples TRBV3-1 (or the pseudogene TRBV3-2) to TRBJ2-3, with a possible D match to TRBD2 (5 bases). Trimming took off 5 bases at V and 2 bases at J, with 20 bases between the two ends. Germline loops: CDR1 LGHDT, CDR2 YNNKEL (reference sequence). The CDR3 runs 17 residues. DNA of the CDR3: TGTGCCAGCAGCTTGTACTCTACCCGGGGTACCACAGATACGCAGTATTTT. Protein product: CASSLYSTRGTTDTQYF.

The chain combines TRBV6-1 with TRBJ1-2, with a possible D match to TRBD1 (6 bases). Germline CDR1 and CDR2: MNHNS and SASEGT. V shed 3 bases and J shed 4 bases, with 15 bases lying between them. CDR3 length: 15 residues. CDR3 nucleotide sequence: TGTGCCAGCAGTGAGAACCCGCAGGGGCCCTATGGCTACACCTTC. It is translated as CASSENPQGPYGYTF.

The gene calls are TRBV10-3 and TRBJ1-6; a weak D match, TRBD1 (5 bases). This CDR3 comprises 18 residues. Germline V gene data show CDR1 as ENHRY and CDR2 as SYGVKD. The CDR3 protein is CAKHGTVLGLFYNSPLHF. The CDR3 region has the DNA TGTGCAAAACACGGGACGGTCTTGGGTCTATTCTATAATTCACCCCTCCACTTT.

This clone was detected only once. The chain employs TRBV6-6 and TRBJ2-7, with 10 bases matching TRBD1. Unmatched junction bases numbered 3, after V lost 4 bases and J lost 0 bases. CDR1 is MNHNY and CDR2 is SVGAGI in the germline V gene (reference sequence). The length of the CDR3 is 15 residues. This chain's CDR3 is CASSSRDRGSYEQYF. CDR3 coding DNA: TGTGCCAGCAGTTCCCGGGACAGGGGCTCCTACGAGCAGTACTTC.

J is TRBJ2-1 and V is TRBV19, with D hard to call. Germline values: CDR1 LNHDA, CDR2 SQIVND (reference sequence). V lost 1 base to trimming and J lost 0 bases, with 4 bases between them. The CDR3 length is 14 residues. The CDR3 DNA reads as TGTGCCAGTAGTATAGTGAGCTCCTACAATGAGCAGTTCTTC. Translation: CASSIVSSYNEQFF.